The rows below give T cell receptor beta chains drawn from one sample of a study of cytomegalovirus exposure and HLA in healthy donors. Clones were sequenced by immunoSEQ multiplex PCR, and TCRdb holds only the in-frame ones, with some missing. This repertoire shows 150,000 to 180,000 clones, around 79% found once; its top ten account for 6% to 8.5%. The sample comprised PBMCs. All receptors come from a young man in good health and CMV-seropositive. The CDR3 runs from the conserved cysteine through the conserved F or W. Fields, in order: D gene, V gene, J gene, clone size, CDR3 protein, CDR3 DNA. D genes are given only for firm matches. Not all rows give a size; the values are once, few, many and, for expanded clones, a class.

NA	TRBV13	TRBJ2-2	NA	CASSLGLGAGELFF	TGTGCCAGCAGCTTAGGCTTAGGGGCCGGGGAGCTGTTTTTT
NA	TRBV30	TRBJ1-2	NA	CAWSVSRSIGYTF	TGTGCCTGGAGTGTAAGTCGGAGTATAGGCTACACCTTC
NA	TRBV7-9	TRBJ1-1	NA	CASSRVGENTEAFF	TGTGCCAGCAGTCGAGTCGGAGAGAACACTGAAGCTTTCTTT
TRBD2	TRBV11-2	TRBJ2-5	NA	CASTLTSGSQETQYF	TGTGCCAGCACCCTGACTAGCGGGAGCCAAGAGACCCAGTACTTC
TRBD1	TRBV25-1	TRBJ2-5	once	CASSPGQGQETQYF	TGTGCCAGCAGTCCGGGACAGGGCCAAGAGACCCAGTACTTC
NA	TRBV7-3	TRBJ2-3	NA	CASSLSGLSTDTQYF	TGTGCCAGCAGCTTATCCGGACTCTCCACAGATACGCAGTATTTT
TRBD1	TRBV7-6	TRBJ1-6	NA	CASSSDPDRAALHF	TGTGCCAGCAGCTCCGACCCGGACAGGGCGGCCCTCCACTTT
NA	TRBV7-8	TRBJ1-6	NA	CASTNSGNSPLHF	TGTGCCAGCACCAACTCGGGGAATTCACCCCTCCACTTT
NA	TRBV27	TRBJ2-3	NA	CASSSNGRGAIDTQYF	TGTGCCAGCAGTTCCAATGGGAGGGGGGCCATAGATACGCAGTATTTT
TRBD1	TRBV18	TRBJ2-5	NA	CASSPRQGATETQYF	TGTGCCAGCTCACCCCGACAGGGGGCGACGGAGACCCAGTACTTC
NA	TRBV4-3	TRBJ1-3	medium-sized	CASSQNIVGGGEADTIYF	TGCGCCAGCAGCCAAAACATAGTGGGAGGTGGAGAAGCGGACACCATATATTTT
NA	TRBV30	TRBJ1-2	NA	CAWSVVPDRRHTF	TGTGCCTGGAGTGTAGTTCCCGACAGGAGGCACACCTTC
NA	TRBV6-1	TRBJ2-7	NA	CASTQGGVNYEQYF	TGTGCCAGCACCCAAGGCGGGGTGAACTACGAGCAGTACTTC
NA	TRBV5-1	TRBJ2-1	NA	CASSAILGDEQFF	TGCGCCAGCAGCGCAATCCTAGGGGATGAGCAGTTCTTC
TRBD2	TRBV18	TRBJ2-1	NA	CASSSVGTMYEQFF	TGTGCCAGCTCAAGTGTTGGGACTATGTATGAGCAGTTCTTC
NA	TRBV18	TRBJ2-7	NA	CASSPGTIAEQYF	TGTGCCAGCTCACCAGGGACAATCGCTGAGCAGTACTTC
NA	TRBV27	TRBJ2-7	NA	CASSLTSDSSYEQYF	TGTGCCAGCAGTTTAACTTCGGACAGTTCCTACGAGCAGTACTTC
TRBD1	TRBV28	TRBJ1-2	NA	CASSPGQGAYNYGYTF	TGTGCCAGCAGTCCGGGACAGGGGGCATATAACTATGGCTACACCTTC
TRBD2	TRBV7-9	TRBJ2-3	NA	CASGSGRTPGTDTQYF	TGTGCCAGCGGAAGCGGGAGAACTCCTGGCACAGATACGCAGTATTTT
NA	TRBV6-6	TRBJ1-1	NA	CASSKLGWTEAFF	TGTGCCAGCAGCAAACTAGGATGGACTGAAGCTTTCTTT
TRBD2	TRBV2	TRBJ2-2	NA	CASSELGTSEAGELFF	TGTGCCAGCAGTGAATTGGGGACTAGTGAAGCCGGGGAGCTGTTTTTT
NA	TRBV5-1	TRBJ2-7	NA	CASSLVPDTYEQYF	TGCGCCAGCAGCTTGGTACCAGATACCTACGAGCAGTACTTC
TRBD1	TRBV7-9	TRBJ1-5	NA	CASSDRGQGPSPQHF	TGTGCCAGCAGCGACCGGGGACAGGGGCCATCGCCCCAGCATTTT
TRBD1	TRBV7-2	TRBJ2-5	once	CASSPWTGPQETQYF	TGTGCCAGCAGCCCGTGGACAGGGCCACAAGAGACCCAGTACTTC
TRBD1	TRBV27	TRBJ2-7	NA	CASTRGTGRYEQYF	TGTGCCAGCACTAGAGGGACAGGGCGGTACGAGCAGTACTTC
TRBD2	TRBV7-3	TRBJ2-1	NA	CASSLGREWYNEQFF	TGTGCCAGCAGCTTAGGGCGGGAGTGGTACAATGAGCAGTTCTTC
NA	TRBV10-3	TRBJ1-4	NA	CAISDTGSMGEKLFF	TGTGCCATCAGTGACACCGGGAGCATGGGTGAAAAACTGTTTTTT
NA	TRBV7-9	TRBJ1-3	NA	CASSPVGGAGNTIYF	TGTGCCAGCAGTCCAGTTGGGGGGGCAGGAAACACCATATATTTT
NA	TRBV6-5	TRBJ1-5	NA	CASSYSYSKPNQPQHF	TGTGCCAGCAGTTACTCGTACAGTAAGCCTAATCAGCCCCAGCATTTT
TRBD2	TRBV25-1	TRBJ2-1	NA	CASSKGAGGLNEQFF	TGTGCCAGCAGTAAGGGGGCGGGAGGGCTTAATGAGCAGTTCTTC
NA	TRBV7-2	TRBJ2-3	NA	CASSFSGGTDTQYF	TGTGCCAGCAGCTTTTCGGGGGGCACAGATACGCAGTATTTT
NA	TRBV5-6	TRBJ1-3	NA	CASSSVSSGNTIYF	TGTGCCAGCAGCTCCGTGAGCTCTGGAAACACCATATATTTT
NA	TRBV7-6	TRBJ1-1	once	CASSSQEISMNTEAFF	TGTGCCAGCAGCTCACAGGAGATCTCCATGAACACTGAAGCTTTCTTT
NA	TRBV7-6	TRBJ2-2	NA	CASSWSEDTGELFF	TGTGCCAGCAGCTGGTCGGAGGACACCGGGGAGCTGTTTTTT
TRBD2	TRBV27	TRBJ2-1	NA	CASSSGTSVYNEQFF	TGTGCCAGCAGTTCCGGGACTAGCGTGTACAATGAGCAGTTCTTC
TRBD1	TRBV7-6	TRBJ2-7	NA	CASSPGAGTGGFGEQYF	TGTGCCAGCAGCCCCGGAGCCGGGACAGGGGGTTTCGGCGAGCAGTACTTC
NA	TRBV6-1	TRBJ1-2	NA	CASNPSWEGSGYTF	TGTGCCAGCAACCCTTCTTGGGAGGGCTCTGGCTACACCTTC
NA	TRBV7-9	TRBJ1-1	NA	CASSLALGGEAFF	TGTGCCAGCAGCTTAGCGTTGGGGGGGGAAGCTTTCTTT
NA	TRBV6-5	TRBJ1-5	NA	CASSTDSPNQPQHF	TGTGCCAGCAGTACGGACAGTCCCAATCAGCCCCAGCATTTT
TRBD1	TRBV27	TRBJ1-5	NA	CASSSGTGGGQPQHF	TGTGCCAGCAGTTCCGGGACAGGGGGTGGTCAGCCCCAGCATTTT
NA	TRBV9	TRBJ2-2	NA	CASTQGPSGELFF	TGTGCCAGCACGCAGGGCCCCTCCGGGGAGCTGTTTTTT
TRBD2	TRBV5-4	TRBJ2-5	NA	CASSRTSGGPQETQYF	TGTGCCAGCAGTCGGACTAGCGGGGGGCCCCAAGAGACCCAGTACTTC
NA	TRBV27	TRBJ1-3	NA	CASSLSRGNTIYF	TGTGCCAGCAGTTTATCGCGGGGAAACACCATATATTTT
NA	TRBV28	TRBJ1-1	NA	CASRGDTNGNTEAFF	TGTGCCAGCAGGGGAGACACCAACGGGAACACTGAAGCTTTCTTT
NA	TRBV7-2	TRBJ1-6	few	CASSSPGRGSPLHF	TGTGCCAGCAGCTCACCGGGGAGAGGATCACCCCTCCACTTT
NA	TRBV19	TRBJ1-3	NA	CASSPAGGTRSGNTIYF	TGTGCCAGTAGTCCCGCTGGGGGCACCCGCTCTGGAAACACCATATATTTT
NA	TRBV4-1	TRBJ1-6	NA	CASSPQQGSQDLNF	TGCGCCAGCAGCCCCCAACAAGGGAGTCAAGATTTAAACTTT
NA	TRBV14	TRBJ1-2	NA	CASSPRGSYGYTF	TGTGCCAGCAGCCCCAGGGGAAGCTATGGCTACACCTTC
NA	TRBV5-8	TRBJ1-4	NA	CASNLRGEKLFF	TGTGCCAGCAACCTCAGGGGTGAAAAACTGTTTTTT
NA	TRBV6-6	TRBJ1-1	NA	CASTLYPGGGTEAFF	TGTGCCAGCACCCTATACCCCGGGGGTGGCACTGAAGCTTTCTTT
TRBD1	TRBV15	TRBJ2-7	NA	CATSRKTGTEQYF	TGTGCCACCAGCAGGAAGACAGGGACCGAGCAGTACTTC
TRBD1	TRBV29-1	TRBJ2-1	NA	CSGDRGYNEQFF	TGCAGCGGAGACAGGGGGTACAATGAGCAGTTCTTC